Following are 18 T cell receptor beta chains from one sample sequenced in a study of T-cell reconstitution after alpha-beta-depleted transplantation in children. Unique molecular identifiers tagged the TCRbeta library. Via MiXCR, TCRdb re-called the PCR reads, giving one row per CDR3 protein. The table records about 500,000 distinct CDR3 sequences, 30% to 35% of them present only once. Specimen: PBMCs from the stem cell graft donor, collected from the stem cell graft. These receptors were obtained from a human donor who donated a stem cell graft to a child with aplastic anemia.

The chain employs TRBV30 and TRBJ2-1, with D unresolved. The CDR3 has 14 residues. Germline CDR1 reads GTSNPN; CDR2 reads SVGIG (reference sequence). With 4 bases removed from V and 1 base from J, the gap between germline ends came to 11 bases. CDR3 sequence reads: CAWNGQVSYNEQFF. CDR3 nucleotide sequence: TGTGCCTGGAATGGTCAGGTATCCTACAATGAGCAGTTCTTC. Together with reference TRBV30 and TRBJ2-1, the CDR3 gives the full variable domain: SQTIHQWPATLVQPVGSPLSLECTVEGTSNPNLYWYRQAAGRGLQLLFYSVGIGQISSEVPQNLSASRPQDRQFILSSKKLLLSDSGFYLCAWNGQVSYNEQFFGPGTRLTVL.

The chain joins TRBV28 to TRBJ2-1; 9 bases fit TRBD2. CDR3 length equals 14 residues. Trimming at V came to 5 bases and at J to 4 bases, leaving 3 bases not matched to a gene. Germline V gene lookup returns CDR1 MDHEN and CDR2 SYDVKM. DNA for the CDR3: TGTGCCAGCAGTGGGCGGGGGGGGTACAATGAGCAGTTCTTC. Amino acid sequence: CASSGRGGYNEQFF.

This rearrangement joins TRBV7-6 to TRBJ2-2; 9 bases are a match to TRBD1. The CDR3 has 16 amino acids. J was trimmed by 5 bases and V by 6 bases; bases with no gene match: 10. Germline V gene data show CDR1 as SGHVS and CDR2 as FNYEAQ. This chain's CDR3 is CASRASGGQGTGELFF. CDR3 in DNA: TGTGCCAGCAGGGCCAGTGGGGGACAGGGAACCGGGGAGCTGTTTTTT.

V usage is TRBV18 and J usage is TRBJ2-2; 9 bases map to TRBD1. Per the germline V gene, CDR1 is KGHSH and CDR2 is LQKENI. The CDR3 has 17 amino acids. The V and J ends lost 4 bases and 4 bases, in that order; junction bases with no gene match: 10. The chain's CDR3 is CASSQLSGQGSTGELFF. CDR3 DNA sequence: TGTGCCAGCTCACAGTTATCAGGACAGGGGTCCACCGGGGAGCTGTTTTTT.

The chain recombines TRBV27 with TRBJ1-6; D is unclear. Germline V gene lookup returns CDR1 MNHEY and CDR2 SMNVEV (reference sequence). The CDR3 runs to 16 residues. The ends were cut back, 6 bases at V and 0 bases at J, with 12 bases in the middle. CDR3 coding DNA: TGTGCCAGCAGCCCCCGGGGAAGCTCCTATAATTCACCCCTCCACTTT. Translation: CASSPRGSSYNSPLHF.

The rearrangement links TRBV6-1 to TRBJ1-1; D is uncertain. Germline values: CDR1 MNHNS, CDR2 SASEGT. V lost 5 bases to trimming and J lost 1 base, with 17 bases between them. This CDR3 is built from 16 residues. The chain's CDR3 is CASSTMRVSGNTEAFF. CDR3 nucleotides: TGTGCCAGCAGTACGATGAGGGTGTCAGGGAACACTGAAGCTTTCTTT.

V usage is TRBV12-3 or TRBV12-4 and J usage is TRBJ1-1; TRBD1 agrees at 10 bases. V lost 5 bases and J lost 3; bases outside the gene matches: 12. The length of the CDR3 is 17 residues. The CDR3 spells CASSHRGTGARDTEAFF. The DNA of the CDR3 is TGTGCCAGCAGTCACCGCGGGACAGGGGCCCGGGACACTGAAGCTTTCTTT.

The V call is TRBV14, the J call TRBJ2-1; D ambiguous. V was cut by 1 base and J by 7 bases, with 5 bases left in between. Germline CDR1 and CDR2: SGHDN and FVKESK. This CDR3 has 12 amino acids. The CDR3 spells CASSQGKNEQFF. The CDR3 region has the DNA TGTGCCAGCAGCCAAGGGAAAAATGAGCAGTTCTTC.

This clonotype has a handful of counts. The gene calls are TRBV9 and TRBJ2-1; TRBD2 agrees at 9 bases. V lost 2 bases, J lost 9 bases, and 12 bases stayed unmatched. The CDR3 totals 16 residues. Germline CDR1 reads SGDLS; CDR2 reads YYNGEE. This chain's CDR3 is CASSVTSGSRVGEQFF. CDR3 nucleotide sequence: TGTGCCAGCAGCGTCACTAGCGGGTCCAGGGTAGGTGAGCAGTTCTTC.

The sample holds a few counts of this clonotype. V usage is TRBV7-2 and J usage is TRBJ2-5; D is undetermined. The germline V and J ends were trimmed by 4 bases and 5 bases, with 17 bases remaining between them. CDR1 and CDR2 from the germline V gene are SGHTA and FQGNSA. This CDR3 has 15 residues. CDR3 sequence reads: CASSSPYGSWETQYF. DNA of the CDR3: TGTGCCAGCAGCTCTCCCTACGGGTCGTGGGAGACCCAGTACTTC.

The V and J genes are TRBV5-1 and TRBJ1-5, with D perhaps TRBD1 (6 bases). Germline loops: CDR1 SGHRS, CDR2 YFSETQ. The CDR3 contains 14 residues. The V and J ends lost 1 base and 5 bases respectively, with 10 bases between them. The CDR3 loop is CASSLRAGDQPQHF. CDR3 bases: TGCGCCAGCAGCTTGAGGGCAGGGGATCAGCCCCAGCATTTT.

This clonotype was seen more than once but under ten times. This chain links TRBV5-1 with TRBJ1-5; D is unclear. V was clipped by 1 base and J by 1 base, with 9 bases between them. CDR1 and CDR2 from the germline V gene are SGHRS and YFSETQ. The CDR3 is 15 amino acids. Here the CDR3 DNA reads TGCGCCAGCAGCTTGACGGGAGGGAGCAATCAGCCCCAGCATTTT. It translates to CASSLTGGSNQPQHF. The full variable domain, in which reference TRBV5-1 and TRBJ1-5 provide the parts outside the CDR3, is KAGVTQTPRYLIKTRGQQVTLSCSPISGHRSVSWYQQTPGQGLQFLFEYFSETQRNKGNFPGRFSGRQFSNSRSEMNVSTLELGDSALYLCASSLTGGSNQPQHFGDGTRLSIL.

The chain employs TRBV10-1 and TRBJ2-3; 9 bases match TRBD2. The CDR3 length is 18 residues. Looked up from germline, CDR1 is WNHNN and CDR2 is SYGVQD (reference sequence). After removal of 4 bases from V and 5 bases from J, the junction contained 16 bases not matched to a gene. CDR3 coding DNA: TGCGCCAGCAGTGCCGGGACTAGCTGGGACATGCCCCGAGATACGCAGTATTTT. Amino acids: CASSAGTSWDMPRDTQYF.

This clonotype was picked up many times. The V gene is TRBV7-9, the J gene TRBJ2-2; no clear D gene. The CDR3 spans 14 residues. Germline V CDR1 and CDR2: SEHNR, FQNEAQ (reference sequence). Trimming left V 4 bases short and J 6 bases short, with 12 bases between. The CDR3 DNA is TGTGCCAGCAGCTCCCCGGAAAGAGCCGGGGAGCTGTTTTTT. Translating it yields CASSSPERAGELFF.

This clonotype was counted between two and nine times. The rearrangement uses TRBV19 and TRBJ2-5; D unresolved. V dropped 1 base and J dropped 5 bases, with 11 bases sitting between them. Germline CDR1 LNHDA, CDR2 SQIVND (reference sequence). The CDR3 has 14 amino acids. This CDR3 reads CASSIGGPEETQYF. The DNA for the CDR3 is TGTGCCAGTAGTATAGGTGGACCGGAGGAGACCCAGTACTTC.

V and J are TRBV6-2 or TRBV6-3 and TRBJ2-7, with D perhaps matching TRBD1 (7 bases). Trimming pared 6 bases from V and 8 bases from J, leaving 20 bases between. The CDR3 totals 14 residues. Germline V gene data show CDR1 as MNHEY and CDR2 as SVGEGT. The CDR3 here is CASSSGGTVGQQYF. CDR3 sequence (DNA): TGTGCCAGCAGCTCAGGCGGGACAGTCGGCCAGCAGTACTTC.

This clonotype has a handful of counts. The J gene is TRBJ2-7, the V gene TRBV28, with D perhaps matching TRBD1 (6 bases). The CDR3 totals 13 residues. V lost 6 bases and J lost 5, with 14 bases in between. CDR1 MDHEN and CDR2 SYDVKM come from the germline V gene. CDR3 coding DNA: TGTGCCAGCAGCCCTCAGGGGACCCACGAGCAGTACTTC. Protein product: CASSPQGTHEQYF.

The V and J genes are TRBV19 and TRBJ1-1; unclear D gene. Germline V gene sequence: CDR1 LNHDA, CDR2 SQIVND (reference sequence). Trimming cost V 5 bases and J 8 bases, with 9 bases left between them. This CDR3 has 11 amino acids. CDR3 sequence reads: CASSYLSEAFF. As DNA, the CDR3 is TGTGCCAGTAGTTATCTATCCGAAGCTTTCTTT. The complete variable domain, with remaining parts taken from reference TRBV19 and TRBJ1-1, reads DGGITQSPKYLFRKEGQNVTLSCEQNLNHDAMYWYRQDPGQGLRLIYYSQIVNDFQKGDIAEGYSVSREKKESFPLTVTSAQKNPTAFYLCASSYLSEAFFGQGTRLTVV.